This T cell receptor (beta chain) stems from a study of T cells in Graves' hyperthyroidism and ophthalmopathy. Amplification of TCR beta CDR3 regions used RNA as the template. HTBI primers were used for first-round RT-PCR of the TCR CDR3. TCRdb independently ran MiXCR on the multiplex PCR reads; one entry per CDR3 protein. Among over 300,000 distinct CDR3 sequences listed, about 15% were seen once. Germline V lookup: CDR1 SEHNR, CDR2 FQNEAQ (reference sequence). The V segment lost 5 bases and the J segment 6 bases; nucleotides outside the gene matches: 13. This CDR3 region has 18 residues. Together with thyroid ultrasound, orbital computed tomography, serum thyroxine and TRAb, clinical symptoms were used for diagnoses. This clonotype was observed many times.

This TCR derives from a woman aged 55-69 years with Graves' hyperthyroidism. Sequenced material: blood. The V and J genes are TRBV7-9 and TRBJ1-4; 12 nucleotides match TRBD1. DNA of the CDR3: TGTGCCAGCAGCCCTGGGACAGGGGGCGCCGGGATGGATGAAAAACTGTTTTTT. It yields the protein CASSPGTGGAGMDEKLFF. The entire variable domain, with the rest obtained from reference TRBV7-9 and TRBJ1-4, is as follows: DTGVSQNPRHKITKRGQNVTFRCDPISEHNRLYWYRQTLGQGPEFLTYFQNEAQLEKSRLLSDRFSAERPKGSFSTLEIQRTEQGDSAMYLCASSPGTGGAGMDEKLFFGSGTQLSVL.